This TCR beta chain was identified in a study of T cells in women clearing cervical HPV infection. Study-level background: Blood came at first lesion visit for cases, post-clearance for controls.

Prevalent HPV16 infections were excluded; only incident single HPV16 infections included. Study observations and caveats: Cases carried less TRBV6-7 than controls: 0.11% versus 0.16%.

The germline CDR1 and CDR2 sequences are SGHAT and FQDESV (reference sequence). V lost 5 bases and J lost 3; bases outside the gene matches: 2. The CDR3 sequence is 14 residues long. Points on this clone: Its antigen is unidentified. The read terminates 3 residues ahead of where the CDR3 ends, so the germline J gene completes it.

Using immunoSEQ multiplex PCR, the repertoire was profiled, and TCRdb retains in-frame clones only, with some absent. Its clone listing holds some 46,000 clones. The rearrangement uses TRBV11-1 and TRBJ2-5; 11 bases agree with TRBD2. The TCR originated in a woman aged 18 to 75 with a cervical HPV16 infection that either progressed to CIN3+ or cleared (not recorded which). Sequencing input: blood buffy coat. The sequenced CDR3 bases are TGTGCCAGCAGCACGGGACTAGCGGAAGAGACC. Translated, it gives CASSTGLAEET. The whole CDR3 reads CASSTGLAEETQYF.